The 23 T cell receptor beta chains below all came from one sample that was sequenced in a study of PD-L1 blockade in urothelial cancer. Here immunoSEQ multiplex PCR was the method, and the copy in TCRdb shows in-frame clones only, minus some. The sample has around 70,000 clones, 80% to 85% seen once. The time point: pretreatment peripheral blood. This specimen was PBMCs, taken around atezolizumab (anti-PD-L1) treatment. Every receptor here comes from a woman aged 70 to 79 with urothelial cancer.

The gene calls are TRBV5-4 and TRBJ2-3, with TRBD1 matching 9 bases. V was pared by 3 bases and J by 2 bases, with 7 bases of the junction left unmatched. The CDR3 is made up of 16 amino acids. Germline loops: CDR1 SGHNT, CDR2 YYREEE (reference sequence). This chain's CDR3 is CASSSARTGDTDTQYF. The CDR3 DNA is TGTGCCAGCAGCTCCGCCCGGACAGGGGACACAGATACGCAGTATTTT.

A single count supports this clone. The chain links TRBV27 to TRBJ2-7; TRBD2 might be the D (5 bases). The CDR3 extends over 12 amino acids. V was cut by 6 bases and J by 3 bases, with 9 bases left in between. Germline CDR1 and CDR2: MNHEY and SMNVEV (reference sequence). The CDR3 reads CASRNSGYEQYF. The CDR3 DNA is TGTGCCAGCAGAAACAGCGGCTACGAGCAGTACTTC.

V is TRBV6-1 and J is TRBJ1-5; 7 nucleotides align to TRBD1. Unmatched junction bases numbered 7, after V lost 6 bases and J lost 5 bases. Per germline, CDR1 MNHNS and CDR2 SASEGT. The CDR3 loop spans 14 amino acids. CDR3 bases: TGTGCCAGCAGGGTGACAGGGACCCATCAGCCCCAGCATTTT. Its translation: CASRVTGTHQPQHF.

There are a few counts of this clone. The chain is built from TRBV4-2 and TRBJ2-4, with 10 bases fitting TRBD1. The CDR3 has 15 amino acids. From germline, CDR1 is LGHNA and CDR2 YNFKEQ. V shed 3 bases, J shed 5 bases, and the junction held 4 bases outside the gene matches. The CDR3 spells CASSQGTGAQNIQYF. As DNA, the CDR3 is TGTGCCAGCAGCCAGGGGACAGGGGCTCAAAACATTCAGTACTTC.

V is TRBV11-2 and J is TRBJ1-2; TRBD1 matches 8 bases. Trimming at V came to 5 bases and at J to 4 bases, leaving 18 bases not matched to a gene. Looked up from germline, CDR1 is SGHAT and CDR2 is FQNNGV. This CDR3 spans 18 amino acids. DNA of the CDR3: TGTGCCAGCAGCCTCCTTGGGTCAGGGGGCGTCGGGATCTATGGCTACACCTTC. It specifies CASSLLGSGGVGIYGYTF.

This rearrangement joins TRBV7-3 to TRBJ2-2; TRBD2 matches 8 bases. Germline-derived CDR1 and CDR2 are SGHTA and FQGTGA. The CDR3 has 18 amino acids. J gave up 1 base and V 3 bases, and 10 bases lay outside the gene matches. The CDR3 bases are TGTGCCAGCAGCTTCGCCGGGCTCCTAGCGGGGAACACCGGGGAGCTGTTTTTT. Encoded protein: CASSFAGLLAGNTGELFF.

The V gene is TRBV5-6, the J gene TRBJ2-2; D is unresolved. CDR3 length equals 12 residues. The germline V gene encodes CDR1 SGHDT and CDR2 YYEEEE. The V gene lost 1 base and the J gene lost 7 bases, with 5 bases spanning the gap. The CDR3 protein is CASSLFVGELFF. The CDR3, as DNA: TGTGCCAGCAGCTTGTTCGTCGGGGAGCTGTTTTTT.

The chain has TRBV9 and TRBJ1-4; 8 bases are shared with TRBD1. Germline values: CDR1 SGDLS, CDR2 YYNGEE. V shed 3 bases, J shed 7 bases, and the junction held 8 bases outside the gene matches. The CDR3 spans 15 residues. In nucleotides, the CDR3 is TGTGCCAGCAGCGGCGGACAGGGTTCAGGTGAAAAACTGTTTTTT. Its protein is CASSGGQGSGEKLFF.

The CDR3 loop is CASSYYRGSTGELFF. CDR3 DNA: TGCGCCAGCAGCTATTACAGGGGGAGCACCGGGGAGCTGTTTTTT. The chain uses TRBV5-1 and TRBJ2-2; TRBD1 agrees at 8 bases. Germline-derived CDR1 and CDR2 are SGHRS and YFSETQ. There are 15 residues in the CDR3. V was clipped by 3 bases and J by 4 bases; unmatched bases: 5.

The chain joins TRBV4-3 to TRBJ2-2; 8 nucleotides line up with TRBD1. Germline CDR1 LGHNA, CDR2 YSLEER. This CDR3 is 16 amino acids long. After removal of 4 bases from V and 3 bases from J, the junction contained 7 bases not matched to a gene. This CDR3 is CASSRNQGADTGELFF. The CDR3 nucleotides are TGCGCCAGCAGCCGGAACCAGGGGGCGGACACCGGGGAGCTGTTTTTT.

CDR3 bases: TGTGCCAGCAGCTTAGCGCGGTACGGGAACACTGAAGCTTTCTTT. Its translation is CASSLARYGNTEAFF. The chain couples TRBV7-2 to TRBJ1-1; D not certain. This CDR3 is built from 15 residues. Germline values: CDR1 SGHTA, CDR2 FQGNSA. The germline V and J ends were trimmed by 0 bases and 1 base, with 9 bases remaining between them.

The J gene is TRBJ2-6, the V gene TRBV6-1; D might be TRBD2 (6 bases). CDR1 MNHNS and CDR2 SASEGT come from the germline V gene. Trimming shortened V by 4 bases and J by 0 bases, and 13 bases separated the two germline ends. This CDR3 contains 17 residues. The CDR3 nucleotides read TGTGCCAGCAGTGCTTCACGGGGGAGCTCTGGGGCCAACGTCCTGACTTTC. Translated, it gives CASSASRGSSGANVLTF.

This clone was detected once. This chain links TRBV27 with TRBJ2-3; TRBD2 might be the D (6 bases). CDR1 is MNHEY and CDR2 is SMNVEV in the germline V gene (reference sequence). V lost 0 bases and J lost 2, with 15 bases in between. This CDR3 contains 17 residues. CDR3 protein: CASSLSGGTTLTDTQYF. For the CDR3, the DNA is TGTGCCAGCAGTTTATCAGGAGGGACGACGCTCACAGATACGCAGTATTTT.

This CDR3 reads CASSWDSTNTEAFF. CDR3 in DNA: TGCGCCAGCAGCTGGGACAGTACGAACACTGAAGCTTTCTTT. The V call is TRBV5-1, the J call TRBJ1-1, with 7 bases lining up with TRBD1. Per germline, CDR1 SGHRS and CDR2 YFSETQ. V trimming: 3 bases; J trimming: 1 base; junction bases outside the gene matches: 3. The CDR3 runs to 14 residues.

V and J are TRBV5-1 and TRBJ2-1; 7 bases align to TRBD2. With 2 bases clipped from V and 7 bases from J, the junction kept 9 bases outside the gene matches. The CDR3 is 15 residues long. Germline CDR1 reads SGHRS; CDR2 reads YFSETQ. The DNA of the CDR3 is TGCGCCAGCAGCTTTTTGCGGGGAGGGCCGAATGAGCAGTTCTTC. Residues: CASSFLRGGPNEQFF.

The chain recombines TRBV19 with TRBJ2-7; TRBD1 aligns across 9 bases. The CDR3 is 19 amino acids. Per germline, CDR1 LNHDA and CDR2 SQIVND (reference sequence). The J segment lost 2 bases and the V segment lost 4 bases, leaving 18 bases of the junction unmatched. CDR3 DNA: TGTGCCAGTAGTACCCCACGCGGAGAGGTACAGGGGGCGGCCTACGAGCAGTACTTC. This sequence encodes CASSTPRGEVQGAAYEQYF.

The rearrangement joins TRBV19 to TRBJ1-4; 8 bases line up with TRBD1. The CDR3 extends over 14 amino acids. Germline-derived CDR1 and CDR2 are LNHDA and SQIVND (reference sequence). The ends lost 6 bases at V and 7 bases at J; junction bases unmatched: 7. The CDR3 nucleotides read TGTGCCAGTAGCAACAGGGGGTCGGCTGAAAAACTGTTTTTT. It specifies CASSNRGSAEKLFF. Using reference TRBV19 and TRBJ1-4 for the parts outside the CDR3, the full variable domain is DGGITQSPKYLFRKEGQNVTLSCEQNLNHDAMYWYRQDPGQGLRLIYYSQIVNDFQKGDIAEGYSVSREKKESFPLTVTSAQKNPTAFYLCASSNRGSAEKLFFGSGTQLSVL.

V is TRBV4-1 and J is TRBJ2-7, with 12 bases that match TRBD1. CDR3 length: 17 amino acids. With 3 bases clipped from V and 2 bases from J, the junction kept 8 bases outside the gene matches. Germline lookup yields CDR1 MGHRA and CDR2 YSYEKL. The CDR3 loop is CASSQKMGTGGTYEQYF. The CDR3 bases are TGCGCCAGCAGCCAGAAGATGGGGACAGGGGGCACCTACGAGCAGTACTTC.

The V and J genes are TRBV6-5 and TRBJ1-5; D gene ambiguous. This CDR3 comprises 15 residues. Trimming took 2 bases from V and 2 from J, leaving 10 bases between them. Per germline, CDR1 MNHEY and CDR2 SVGAGI. CDR3 in amino acids: CASSYSTPGNQPQHF. The CDR3, as DNA: TGTGCCAGCAGTTACAGTACCCCGGGCAATCAGCCCCAGCATTTT.

This sequence joins TRBV6-5 and TRBJ2-3; 13 bases map to TRBD2. The germline V gene encodes CDR1 MNHEY and CDR2 SVGAGI. The CDR3 contains 16 residues. The V and J ends lost 4 bases and 4 bases, in that order; junction bases with no gene match: 5. The CDR3 loop reads CASSLALAGGPDTQYF. CDR3 sequence (DNA): TGTGCCAGCAGTTTAGCACTAGCGGGGGGGCCAGATACGCAGTATTTT.

The chain recombines TRBV4-1 with TRBJ2-5; D is ambiguous. The CDR3 runs 16 residues. Germline V gives CDR1 MGHRA, CDR2 YSYEKL. The V end was cut by 1 base, the J end by 5 bases, with 17 bases between. CDR3 sequence reads: CASSQVNLVYFETQYF. CDR3 nucleotide sequence: TGCGCCAGCAGCCAAGTTAACCTCGTGTACTTCGAGACCCAGTACTTC.

The chain joins TRBV4-2 to TRBJ2-1; 9 nucleotides align to TRBD2. Germline loops: CDR1 LGHNA, CDR2 YNFKEQ. The CDR3 contains 16 residues. Trimming took 0 bases from V and 9 from J; bases not matched to a gene: 9. CDR3 protein: CASSQDLASGIVEQFF. In DNA form, the CDR3 reads TGTGCCAGCAGCCAAGACCTCGCTAGCGGGATTGTTGAGCAGTTCTTC.

This clone turned up a few times. This chain connects TRBV29-1 to TRBJ2-5; a possible D gene is TRBD1 (5 bases). Germline V gives CDR1 SQVTM, CDR2 ANQGSEA. The CDR3 covers 13 residues. Trimming took 3 bases from V and 4 from J, leaving 12 bases between them. The DNA of the CDR3 is TGCAGCGTTGAGCGACAGCCAGGAGAGACCCAGTACTTC. Translated: CSVERQPGETQYF.